This T cell receptor beta chain was retrieved from a study of T cell responses to AZD1222 COVID-19 vaccine. This clone has a single count. Its antigen is as yet unknown. The CDR3 totals 15 residues. Points from the study as a whole: Across the whole spike, CD4 TCRs peaked at regions 160-218 and 743-854. After two AZD1222 doses, spike-specific TCR breadth and depth rose versus day 0.

The repertoire was sequenced with immunoSEQ multiplex PCR; TCRdb's copy has only in-frame clones and lacks some. The sample lists around 140,000 clones, about 92% occurring once. The TCR originated in an adult who received the AZD1222 COVID-19 vaccine. The chain carries TRBV21-1 and TRBJ2-5; the DNA was not compared with TRBD1, the D call given in the table. TRBV21-1 is listed as a pseudogene. This specimen was peripheral blood, taken 28 days after the second AZD1222 dose. CDR3 residues: CASTRRDSRGETQYF. The CDR3 nucleotides are TGTGCCAGCACCAGGCGGGACAGCCGGGGAGAGACCCAGTACTTC.